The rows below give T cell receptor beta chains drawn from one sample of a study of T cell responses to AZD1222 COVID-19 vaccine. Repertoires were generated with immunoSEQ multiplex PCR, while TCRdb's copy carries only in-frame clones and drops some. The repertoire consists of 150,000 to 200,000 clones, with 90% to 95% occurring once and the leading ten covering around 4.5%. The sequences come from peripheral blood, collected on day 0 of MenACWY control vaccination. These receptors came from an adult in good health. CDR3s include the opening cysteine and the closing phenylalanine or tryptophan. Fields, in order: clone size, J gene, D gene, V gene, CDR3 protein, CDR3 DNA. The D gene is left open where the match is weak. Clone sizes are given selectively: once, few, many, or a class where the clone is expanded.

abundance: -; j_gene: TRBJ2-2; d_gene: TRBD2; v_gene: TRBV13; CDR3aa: CASSQPPQVADKELAGGTGELFF; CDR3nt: TGTGCCAGCAGCCAACCCCCGCAGGTGGCAGACAAGGAGCTAGCGGGAGGGACCGGGGAGCTGTTTTTT
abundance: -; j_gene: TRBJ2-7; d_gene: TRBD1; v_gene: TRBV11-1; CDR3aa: CASSYSGQGLYEQYF; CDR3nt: TGTGCCAGCAGCTACTCCGGACAGGGTCTCTACGAGCAGTACTTC
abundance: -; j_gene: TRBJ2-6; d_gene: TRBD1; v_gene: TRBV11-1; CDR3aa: CASSHDRAGANVLTF; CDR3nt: TGTGCCAGCAGCCACGACAGGGCTGGGGCCAACGTCCTGACTTTC
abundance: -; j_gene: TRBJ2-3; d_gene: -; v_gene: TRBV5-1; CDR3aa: CASSLDDRPGATDTQYF; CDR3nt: TGCGCCAGCAGCTTGGACGATCGGCCAGGGGCTACAGATACGCAGTATTTT
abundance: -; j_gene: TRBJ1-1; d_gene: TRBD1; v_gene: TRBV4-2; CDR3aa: CASSQAGTAGGPEAFF; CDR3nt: TGTGCCAGCAGCCAAGCAGGGACGGCAGGGGGACCTGAAGCTTTCTTT
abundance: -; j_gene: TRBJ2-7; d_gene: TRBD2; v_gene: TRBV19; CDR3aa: CASSNTRGEFRYEQYF; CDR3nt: TGTGCCAGTAGCAACACCCGGGGGGAGTTTCGGTACGAGCAGTACTTC
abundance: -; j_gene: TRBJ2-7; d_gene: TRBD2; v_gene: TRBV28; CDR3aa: CASSLGTAGVFYEQYF; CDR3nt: TGTGCCAGCAGTTTAGGGACGGCGGGAGTGTTTTACGAGCAGTACTTC
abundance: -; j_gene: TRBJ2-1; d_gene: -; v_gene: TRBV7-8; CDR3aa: CASSLLTEQFF; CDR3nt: TGTGCCAGCAGCCTGCTAACTGAGCAGTTCTTC
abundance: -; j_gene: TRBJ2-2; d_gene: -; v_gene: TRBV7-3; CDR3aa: CASSLRVNTGELFF; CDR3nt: TGTGCCAGCAGCTTAAGGGTAAACACCGGGGAGCTGTTTTTT
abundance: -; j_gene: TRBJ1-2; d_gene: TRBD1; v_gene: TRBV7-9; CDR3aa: CASSGGTVANYGYTF; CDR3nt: TGTGCCAGCAGCGGTGGGACAGTTGCTAACTATGGCTACACCTTC
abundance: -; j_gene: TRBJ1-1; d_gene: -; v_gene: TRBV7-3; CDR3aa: CASSWGHGTEAFF; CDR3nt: TGTGCCAGCAGCTGGGGGCACGGCACTGAAGCTTTCTTT
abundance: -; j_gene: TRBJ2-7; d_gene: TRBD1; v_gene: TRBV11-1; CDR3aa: CASSVGTGWAQYF; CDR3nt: TGTGCCAGCAGCGTCGGGACAGGGTGGGCGCAGTACTTC
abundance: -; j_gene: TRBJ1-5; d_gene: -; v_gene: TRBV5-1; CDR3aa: CASSWKGGGLEPQHF; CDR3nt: TGCGCCAGCAGCTGGAAGGGGGGCGGATTGGAGCCCCAGCATTTT
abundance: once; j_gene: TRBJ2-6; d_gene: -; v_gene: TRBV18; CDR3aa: CASSPLFVQSGANVLTF; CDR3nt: TGTGCCAGCTCACCACTCTTTGTACAGTCTGGGGCCAACGTCCTGACTTTC
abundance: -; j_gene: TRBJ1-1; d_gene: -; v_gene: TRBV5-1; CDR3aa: CASSRTQGDSTEAFF; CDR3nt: TGCGCCAGCAGCCGGACTCAAGGAGATAGCACTGAAGCTTTCTTT
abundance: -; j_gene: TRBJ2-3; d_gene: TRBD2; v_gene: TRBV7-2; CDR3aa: CASLATSGTDTQYF; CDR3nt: TGTGCCAGCCTGGCGACTAGCGGGACCGATACGCAGTATTTT
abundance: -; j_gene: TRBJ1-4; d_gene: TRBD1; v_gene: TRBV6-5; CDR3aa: CASVLEGARVEKLFF; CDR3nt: TGTGCCAGCGTTTTGGAGGGGGCGCGGGTTGAAAAACTGTTTTTT
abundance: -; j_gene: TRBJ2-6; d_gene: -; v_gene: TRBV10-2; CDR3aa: CASSGRARSGANVLTF; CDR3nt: TGCGCCAGCAGTGGGCGGGCCCGCTCTGGGGCCAACGTCCTGACTTTC
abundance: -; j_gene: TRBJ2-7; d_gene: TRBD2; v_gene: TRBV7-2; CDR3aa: CASSPRTSGSSPSYEQYF; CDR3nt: TGTGCCAGCAGCCCGAGAACTAGCGGGAGTTCCCCCTCCTACGAGCAGTACTTC
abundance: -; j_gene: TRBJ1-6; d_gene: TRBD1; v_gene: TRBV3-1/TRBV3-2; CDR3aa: CASSIGTGVSPLHF; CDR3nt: TGTGCCAGCAGCATCGGGACAGGGGTGTCACCCCTCCACTTT
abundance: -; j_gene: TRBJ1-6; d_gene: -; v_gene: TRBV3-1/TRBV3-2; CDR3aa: CASSQGSGSNSPLHF; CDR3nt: TGTGCCAGCAGCCAAGGGTCAGGGAGCAATTCACCCCTCCACTTT
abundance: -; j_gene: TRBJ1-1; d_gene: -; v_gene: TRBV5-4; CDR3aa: CASSLDGTSNTEAFF; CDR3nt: TGTGCCAGCAGCTTGGACGGGACATCGAACACTGAAGCTTTCTTT
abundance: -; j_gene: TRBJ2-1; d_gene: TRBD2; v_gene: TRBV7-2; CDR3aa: CASSLAASGSASEQFF; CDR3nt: TGTGCCAGCAGCTTAGCGGCTAGCGGGAGTGCGAGTGAGCAGTTCTTC
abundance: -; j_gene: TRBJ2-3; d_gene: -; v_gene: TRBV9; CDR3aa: CASSVGQGGDTQYF; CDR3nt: TGTGCCAGCAGCGTCGGTCAGGGAGGCGATACGCAGTATTTT
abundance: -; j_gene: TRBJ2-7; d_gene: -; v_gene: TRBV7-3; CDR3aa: CASSLNRAPSYEQYF; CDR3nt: TGTGCCAGCAGCTTAAACAGGGCCCCAAGCTACGAGCAGTACTTC
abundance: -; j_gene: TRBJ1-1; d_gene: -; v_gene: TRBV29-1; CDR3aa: CSVANTEAFF; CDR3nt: TGCAGCGTTGCGAACACTGAAGCTTTCTTT
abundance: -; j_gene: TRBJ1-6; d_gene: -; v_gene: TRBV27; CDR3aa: CASSLKGRSPLHF; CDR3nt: TGTGCCAGCAGTTTAAAGGGCCGCTCACCCCTCCACTTT
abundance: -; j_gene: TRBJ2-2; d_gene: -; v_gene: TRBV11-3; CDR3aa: CASSLVGGDTGELFF; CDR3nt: TGTGCCAGCAGCTTAGTCGGTGGGGACACCGGGGAGCTGTTTTTT
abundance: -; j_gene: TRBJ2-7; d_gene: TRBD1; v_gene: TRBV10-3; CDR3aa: CAISSGTGNEQYF; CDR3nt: TGTGCCATCAGTTCCGGGACAGGGAACGAGCAGTACTTC
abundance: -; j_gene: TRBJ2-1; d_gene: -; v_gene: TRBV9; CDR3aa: CASSSRSPHEQFF; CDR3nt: TGTGCCAGCAGCTCTCGATCCCCCCATGAGCAGTTCTTC
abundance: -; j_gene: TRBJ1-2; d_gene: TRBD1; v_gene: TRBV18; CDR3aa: CASAPPGTGSFYGYTF; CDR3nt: TGTGCCAGCGCCCCGCCCGGGACAGGGAGCTTTTATGGCTACACCTTC
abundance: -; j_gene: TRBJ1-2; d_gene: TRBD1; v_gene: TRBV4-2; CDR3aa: CASSTQGIGYTF; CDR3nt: TGTGCCAGCAGCACACAGGGGATCGGCTACACCTTC
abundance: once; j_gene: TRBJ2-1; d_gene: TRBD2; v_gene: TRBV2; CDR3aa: CASRYASGGNEQFF; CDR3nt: TGTGCCAGCAGGTACGCTAGCGGCGGGAATGAGCAGTTCTTC
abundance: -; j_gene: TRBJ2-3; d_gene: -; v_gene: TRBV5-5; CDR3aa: CASTVDGTTTDTQYF; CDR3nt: TGTGCCAGCACCGTTGACGGAACCACCACAGATACGCAGTATTTT
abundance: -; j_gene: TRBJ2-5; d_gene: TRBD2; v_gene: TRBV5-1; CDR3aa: CASRPTGRQETQYF; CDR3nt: TGCGCCAGCAGGCCAACCGGGAGGCAAGAGACCCAGTACTTC
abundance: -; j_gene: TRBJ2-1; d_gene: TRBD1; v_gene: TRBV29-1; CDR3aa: CSVGDRGSYNEQFF; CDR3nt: TGCAGCGTGGGGGACAGGGGCTCCTACAATGAGCAGTTCTTC